This T cell receptor (beta chain) stems from a study of early T cells in non-severe SARS-CoV-2 infection. Whole-study context: It was bulk RNA from unsorted whole blood that was sequenced, and the chains were unpaired.

Study-wide points: The VDJdb matching leaned toward anti-spike CD8 responses and overlooked private and CD4 specificities.

This CDR3 is 14 amino acids long. V lost 5 bases and J 0 bases, leaving 9 bases between the germline ends. Germline assignment: CDR1 MDHEN and CDR2 SYDVKM. The library protocol tagged individual cDNA molecules with unique molecular identifiers. In TCRdb, the 5' RACE reads were re-called with MiXCR into one record per CDR3 protein. The sample has tens of thousands of distinct CDR3 sequences, less than 5% seen once. Remarks on this clonotype: No antigen is known for it.

V gene TRBV28 combines with J gene TRBJ2-3; D unclear. Sequencing was carried out using whole blood. This sequence originates from an adult who was a healthcare worker with PCR-confirmed SARS-CoV-2 infection or an uninfected control (not recorded which). The CDR3 DNA reads TGTGCCAGCAGTCTGGACGCTAGCACAGATACGCAGTATTTT. It is translated as CASSLDASTDTQYF.